This TCR beta chain was documented in a study of T-cell reconstitution after alpha-beta-depleted transplantation in children. Trimming shortened V by 4 bases and J by 7 bases, and 14 bases separated the two germline ends. The CDR3 loop spans 13 amino acids. Germline CDR1 SQVTM, CDR2 ANQGSEA. This clonotype was seen at least ten times. Unique molecular identifiers were built into the TCRbeta library. TCRdb called the PCR reads again in MiXCR, with one record for every CDR3 protein. This sample carries 780,000 or so distinct CDR3 sequences, about 16% of them seen once, and the ten largest clones take roughly 5%.

The chain has TRBV29-1 and TRBJ2-1, with D uncertain. This clonotype was obtained from a male patient aged 10 to 17 who had a stem cell transplant for acute lymphoblastic leukemia, so the T cells may come from the graft donor. Specimen: PBMCs, mostly from graft donor cells, collected 360 days after TCRalphabeta/CD19-depleted stem cell transplant. The CDR3 DNA follows: TGCAGCGTTGTAATGGCGGTCAGGAATGAGCAGTTCTTC. This translates into CSVVMAVRNEQFF.